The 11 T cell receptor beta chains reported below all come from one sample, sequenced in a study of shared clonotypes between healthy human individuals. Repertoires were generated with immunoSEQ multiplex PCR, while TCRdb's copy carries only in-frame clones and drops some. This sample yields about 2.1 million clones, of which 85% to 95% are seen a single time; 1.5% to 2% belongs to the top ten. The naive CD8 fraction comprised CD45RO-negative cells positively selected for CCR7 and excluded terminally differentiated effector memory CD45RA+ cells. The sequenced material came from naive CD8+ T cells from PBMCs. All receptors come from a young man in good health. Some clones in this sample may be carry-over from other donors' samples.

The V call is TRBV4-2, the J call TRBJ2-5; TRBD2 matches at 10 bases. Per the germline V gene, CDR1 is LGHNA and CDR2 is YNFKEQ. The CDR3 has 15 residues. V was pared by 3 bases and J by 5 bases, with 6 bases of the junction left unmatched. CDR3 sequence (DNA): TGTGCCAGCAGCCACCTAGCGGGAGAGCGGGAGACCCAGTACTTC. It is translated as CASSHLAGERETQYF.

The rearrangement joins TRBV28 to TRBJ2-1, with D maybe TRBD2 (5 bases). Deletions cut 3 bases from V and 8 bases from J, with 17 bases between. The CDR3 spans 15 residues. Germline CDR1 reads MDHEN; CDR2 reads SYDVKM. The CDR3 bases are TGTGCCAGCAGTTTCCCTGCCGGCGGGCTCCATGAGCAGTTCTTC. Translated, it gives CASSFPAGGLHEQFF.

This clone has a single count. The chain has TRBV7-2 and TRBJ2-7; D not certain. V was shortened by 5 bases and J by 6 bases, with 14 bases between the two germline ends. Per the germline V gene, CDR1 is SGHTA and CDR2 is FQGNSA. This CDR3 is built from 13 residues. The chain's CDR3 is CASSPPRLTEQYF. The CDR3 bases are TGTGCCAGCAGCCCCCCAAGACTGACCGAGCAGTACTTC.

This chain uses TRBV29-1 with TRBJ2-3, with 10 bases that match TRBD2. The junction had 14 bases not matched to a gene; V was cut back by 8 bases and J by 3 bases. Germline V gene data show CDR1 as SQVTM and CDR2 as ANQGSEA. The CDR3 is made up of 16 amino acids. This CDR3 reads CSQEARASGSTDTQYF. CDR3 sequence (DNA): TGCAGCCAAGAGGCGCGGGCTAGCGGGAGTACAGATACGCAGTATTTT.

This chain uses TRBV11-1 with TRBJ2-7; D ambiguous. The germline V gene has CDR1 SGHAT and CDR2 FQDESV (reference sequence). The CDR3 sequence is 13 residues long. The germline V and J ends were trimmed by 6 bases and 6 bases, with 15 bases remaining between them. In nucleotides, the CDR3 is TGTGCCAGCAGTCCCCTAGAGTCCCTCGAGCAGTACTTC. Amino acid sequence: CASSPLESLEQYF.

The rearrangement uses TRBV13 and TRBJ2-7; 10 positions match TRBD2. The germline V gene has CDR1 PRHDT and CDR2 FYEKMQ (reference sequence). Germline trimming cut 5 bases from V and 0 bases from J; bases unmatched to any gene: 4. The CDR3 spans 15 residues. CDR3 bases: TGTGCCAGCAGCGCAAGGACTAGCGGCTCCTACGAGCAGTACTTC. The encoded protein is CASSARTSGSYEQYF.

The CDR3 DNA follows: TGTGCCAGCAGTGAGGGCAGCTCCTACGAGCAGTACTTC. It codes for CASSEGSSYEQYF. The V gene is TRBV6-1, the J gene TRBJ2-5, with D hard to call. Near its end, the DNA agrees better with TRBJ2-7, so the J call may be wrong. Germline lookup yields CDR1 MNHNS and CDR2 SASEGT. The CDR3 has 13 residues.

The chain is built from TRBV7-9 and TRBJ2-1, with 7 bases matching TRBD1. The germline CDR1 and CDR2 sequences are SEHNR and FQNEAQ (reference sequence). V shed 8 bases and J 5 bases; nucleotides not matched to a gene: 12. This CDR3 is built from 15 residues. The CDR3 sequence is CASHGTARENNEQFF. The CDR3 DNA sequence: TGTGCCAGCCATGGGACAGCGAGAGAAAACAATGAGCAGTTCTTC.

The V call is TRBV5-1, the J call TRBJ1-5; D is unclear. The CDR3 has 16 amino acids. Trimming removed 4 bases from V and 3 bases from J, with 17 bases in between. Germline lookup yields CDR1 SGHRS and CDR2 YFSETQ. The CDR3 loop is CASSVPSGHPNQPQHF. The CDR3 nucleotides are TGCGCCAGCAGCGTACCCTCGGGCCATCCCAATCAGCCCCAGCATTTT. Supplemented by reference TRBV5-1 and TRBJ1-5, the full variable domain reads KAGVTQTPRYLIKTRGQQVTLSCSPISGHRSVSWYQQTPGQGLQFLFEYFSETQRNKGNFPGRFSGRQFSNSRSEMNVSTLELGDSALYLCASSVPSGHPNQPQHFGDGTRLSIL.

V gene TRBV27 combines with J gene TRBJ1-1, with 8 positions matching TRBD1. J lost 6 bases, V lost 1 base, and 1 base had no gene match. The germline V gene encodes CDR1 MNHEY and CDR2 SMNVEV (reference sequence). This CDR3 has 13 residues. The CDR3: CASSLLQGAEAFF. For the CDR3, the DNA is TGTGCCAGCAGTTTATTACAGGGGGCTGAAGCTTTCTTT.

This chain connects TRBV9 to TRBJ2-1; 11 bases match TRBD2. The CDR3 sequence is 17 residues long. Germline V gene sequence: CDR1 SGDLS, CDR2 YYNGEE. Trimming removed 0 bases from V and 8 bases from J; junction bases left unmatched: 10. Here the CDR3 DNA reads TGTGCCAGCAGCGTAGGCCCTAGCGGGAGGAGGCTTTATGAGCAGTTCTTC. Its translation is CASSVGPSGRRLYEQFF.